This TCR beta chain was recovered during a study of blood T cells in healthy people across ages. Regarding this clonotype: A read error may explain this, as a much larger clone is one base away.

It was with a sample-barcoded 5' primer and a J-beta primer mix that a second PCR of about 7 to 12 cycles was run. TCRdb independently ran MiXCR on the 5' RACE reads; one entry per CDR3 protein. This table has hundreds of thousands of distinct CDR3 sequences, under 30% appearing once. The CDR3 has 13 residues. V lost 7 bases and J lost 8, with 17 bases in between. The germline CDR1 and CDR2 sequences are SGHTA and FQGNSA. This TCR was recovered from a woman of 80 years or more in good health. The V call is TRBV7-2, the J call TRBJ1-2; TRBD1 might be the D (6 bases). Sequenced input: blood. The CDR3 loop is CASNKYREEGYTF. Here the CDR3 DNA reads TGTGCCAGCAACAAATACAGGGAGGAGGGCTACACCTTC. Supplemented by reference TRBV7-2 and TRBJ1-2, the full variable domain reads GAGVSQSPSNKVTEKGKDVELRCDPISGHTALYWYRQSLGQGLEFLIYFQGNSAPDKSGLPSDRFSAERTGGSVSTLTIQRTQQEDSAVYLCASNKYREEGYTFGSGTRLTVV.